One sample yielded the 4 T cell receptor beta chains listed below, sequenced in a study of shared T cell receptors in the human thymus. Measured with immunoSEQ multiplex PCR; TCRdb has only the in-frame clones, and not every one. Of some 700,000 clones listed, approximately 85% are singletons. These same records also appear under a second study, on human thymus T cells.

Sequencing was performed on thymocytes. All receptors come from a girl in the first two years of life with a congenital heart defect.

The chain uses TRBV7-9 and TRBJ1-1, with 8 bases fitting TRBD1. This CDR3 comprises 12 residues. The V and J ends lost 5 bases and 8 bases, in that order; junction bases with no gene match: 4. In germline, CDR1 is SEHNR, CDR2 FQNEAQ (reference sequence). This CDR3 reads CASSPRTGEAFF. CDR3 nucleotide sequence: TGTGCCAGCAGCCCTAGGACAGGGGAAGCTTTCTTT.

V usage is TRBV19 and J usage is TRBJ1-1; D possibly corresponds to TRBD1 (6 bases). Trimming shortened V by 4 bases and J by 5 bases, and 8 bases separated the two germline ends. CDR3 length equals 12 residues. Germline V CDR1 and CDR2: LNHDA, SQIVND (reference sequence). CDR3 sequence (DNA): TGTGCCAGTAGTAAGGGGGAGACTGAAGCTTTCTTT. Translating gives CASSKGETEAFF. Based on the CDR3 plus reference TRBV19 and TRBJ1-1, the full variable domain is DGGITQSPKYLFRKEGQNVTLSCEQNLNHDAMYWYRQDPGQGLRLIYYSQIVNDFQKGDIAEGYSVSREKKESFPLTVTSAQKNPTAFYLCASSKGETEAFFGQGTRLTVV.

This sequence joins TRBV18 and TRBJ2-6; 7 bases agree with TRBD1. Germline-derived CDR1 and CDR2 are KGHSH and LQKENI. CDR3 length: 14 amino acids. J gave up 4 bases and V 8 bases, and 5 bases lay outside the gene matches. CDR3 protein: CASGQGEGANVLTF. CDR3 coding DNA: TGTGCCAGCGGCCAGGGGGAGGGGGCCAACGTCCTGACTTTC.

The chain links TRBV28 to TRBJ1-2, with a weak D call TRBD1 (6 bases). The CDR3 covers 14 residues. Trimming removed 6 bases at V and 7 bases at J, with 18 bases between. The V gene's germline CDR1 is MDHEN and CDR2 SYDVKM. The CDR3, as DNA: TGTGCCAGCAGGGAGCCCCGGGGGGCTGGTGGCTACACCTTC. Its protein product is CASREPRGAGGYTF.